This TCR beta chain comes out of a study of neurological immune-mediated disorders. The CDR3 consists of 15 residues. V was pared by 2 bases and J by 2 bases, with 11 bases between. Per the germline V gene, CDR1 is SGHRS and CDR2 is YFSETQ. TCRdb re-called the 5' RACE reads through MiXCR, storing one row per CDR3 protein. The sample has about 70,000 distinct CDR3 sequences, approximately 5% seen once; the top ten hold roughly 2%. This TCR was recovered from a woman in her 70s with multiple sclerosis. The specimen was PBMCs. The rearrangement joins TRBV5-1 to TRBJ2-1; D uncertain. Here the CDR3 DNA reads TGCGCCAGCAGCTTAGGGCAGGCCACCTACAATGAGCAGTTCTTC. Protein sequence: CASSLGQATYNEQFF.